These T cell receptor beta chains were read from a single sample in a study of OX40 agonist ivuxolimab in advanced cancers. Data came from immunoSEQ multiplex PCR; TCRdb stores just in-frame clones and leaves some out. The sample comprises some 100,000 clones, 85% to 90% of which are singletons, and roughly 0.17% rests with the top ten. Sequenced material: CD4+ or CD8+ T cells sorted from blood, taken in a trial of the OX40 agonist ivuxolimab. The receptors shown here come from an adult with an advanced solid tumor such as melanoma, head and neck, liver or kidney cancer. Both conserved end residues are part of each CDR3. The order of the fields is V gene, D gene, clone size, J gene, CDR3 protein, CDR3 DNA. The D gene is left open where the match is weak. A row's size may be missing; if present it is once, few, many or a size class.

TRBV30	TRBD1	once	TRBJ1-3	CAWTGGIVAGNTIYF	TGTGCCTGGACAGGGGGGATTGTCGCTGGAAACACCATATATTTT
TRBV7-3	-	-	TRBJ2-3	CASSFPNTDTQYF	TGTGCCAGCAGCTTCCCTAACACAGATACGCAGTATTTT
TRBV10-3	TRBD2	-	TRBJ2-2	CAISGEGVTGELFF	TGTGCCATCAGTGGGGAGGGAGTTACCGGGGAGCTGTTTTTT
TRBV5-1	-	-	TRBJ2-1	CASSPRGGNSYNEQFF	TGCGCCAGCAGCCCACGGGGCGGAAACTCCTACAATGAGCAGTTCTTC
TRBV5-1	-	-	TRBJ2-5	CASCRQVQETQYF	TGCGCCAGCTGTCGTCAGGTACAAGAGACCCAGTACTTC
TRBV6-1	TRBD1	-	TRBJ1-2	CASRETGGGGYTF	TGTGCCAGCAGGGAAACAGGGGGAGGCGGCTACACCTTC
TRBV5-1	-	-	TRBJ1-4	CASSLGRPNEKLFF	TGCGCCAGCAGCTTGGGGCGTCCTAATGAAAAACTGTTTTTT
TRBV5-1	-	once	TRBJ2-7	CASSSRGSEQYF	TGCGCCAGCAGCTCAAGGGGGAGCGAGCAGTACTTC
TRBV6-5	TRBD1	-	TRBJ2-7	CASSYSDRVSYEQYF	TGTGCCAGCAGTTACTCCGACAGGGTCTCCTACGAGCAGTACTTC
TRBV5-1	TRBD1	-	TRBJ1-2	CASSLGGDSFSYGYTF	TGCGCCAGCAGCTTGGGTGGGGACAGCTTCTCCTATGGCTACACCTTC
TRBV30	-	once	TRBJ1-5	CAWSVWWGRDQPQHF	TGTGCCTGGAGTGTTTGGTGGGGGAGAGATCAGCCCCAGCATTTT
TRBV7-2	-	-	TRBJ2-1	CASSFRGLISYNEQFF	TGTGCCAGCAGCTTTCGCGGGCTTATCTCCTACAATGAGCAGTTCTTC
TRBV30	-	-	TRBJ1-1	CAWRGSGEAFF	TGTGCCTGGAGGGGCTCAGGTGAAGCTTTCTTT
TRBV5-1	-	-	TRBJ1-1	CASSLAKADGVAFF	TGCGCCAGCAGCTTGGCTAAAGCCGATGGCGTAGCTTTCTTT
TRBV29-1	-	-	TRBJ2-1	CSGLSSNEQFF	TGCAGCGGACTAAGTTCAAATGAGCAGTTCTTC
TRBV7-8	TRBD1	-	TRBJ1-1	CASSLKQGVRAFF	TGTGCCAGCAGCTTAAAACAGGGGGTCCGAGCTTTCTTT
TRBV7-3	-	-	TRBJ1-6	CASSLTRIGDSPLHF	TGTGCCAGCAGCTTAACGAGAATCGGGGATTCACCCCTCCACTTT
TRBV30	-	-	TRBJ1-3	CAWGKGFGNTIYF	TGTGCCTGGGGGAAGGGGTTTGGAAACACCATATATTTT
TRBV12-5	-	-	TRBJ2-7	CASGLHRAEDEQYF	TGTGCTAGTGGTTTGCACCGAGCGGAGGACGAGCAGTACTTC
TRBV2	TRBD2	-	TRBJ2-3	CASSEAAGGTQYF	TGTGCCAGCAGTGAAGCGGCGGGAGGTACGCAGTATTTT
TRBV29-1	-	-	TRBJ1-3	CSAAGSRLGNTIYF	TGCAGCGCGGCAGGGTCGAGGCTTGGAAACACCATATATTTT